These 13 T cell receptor beta chains came from one sample sequenced in a study of blood T cell repertoires in COVID-19. The repertoire was sequenced with immunoSEQ multiplex PCR; TCRdb's copy has only in-frame clones and lacks some. The repertoire includes around 170,000 clones, approximately 74% of them detected once, and about 3% sits in the top ten. The sequencing input was peripheral blood. These receptors were obtained from a woman older than 75 with acute or convalescent COVID-19.

The chain links TRBV9 to TRBJ1-3, with a tentative D call TRBD1 (6 bases). CDR1 SGDLS and CDR2 YYNGEE come from the germline V gene. CDR3 size: 16 residues. Trimming cost V 4 bases and J 0 bases, with 14 bases left between them. The CDR3 nucleotides are TGTGCCAGCAGCTTTAGGCCAGGGGACTCTGGAAACACCATATATTTT. Translated, it gives CASSFRPGDSGNTIYF.

The V gene is TRBV5-8, the J gene TRBJ1-5, with D possibly TRBD1 on 5 matching bases. The CDR3 is made up of 18 amino acids. CDR1 and CDR2 from the germline V gene are SGHTS and YDEGEE. V was pared by 0 bases and J by 7 bases, with 23 bases between. The CDR3 here is CASSLEGPDRPNPQPQHF. In nucleotides, the CDR3 is TGTGCCAGCAGCTTGGAAGGTCCCGACAGACCGAACCCACAGCCCCAGCATTTT.

The V and J genes are TRBV25-1 and TRBJ2-4, with 7 bases aligning to TRBD1. Trimming at V came to 7 bases and at J to 5 bases, leaving 11 bases not matched to a gene. CDR3 length: 15 residues. The germline V gene encodes CDR1 MGHDK and CDR2 SYGVNS. This CDR3 is CASTDPRTGQNIQYF. In DNA, the CDR3 is TGTGCCAGCACTGACCCCCGGACAGGTCAAAACATTCAGTACTTC. Drawing the rest from reference TRBV25-1 and TRBJ2-4, the complete variable domain is EADIYQTPRYLVIGTGKKITLECSQTMGHDKMYWYQQDPGMELHLIHYSYGVNSTEKGDLSSESTVSRIRTEHFPLTLESARPSHTSQYLCASTDPRTGQNIQYFGAGTRLSVL.

The V gene is TRBV5-8, the J gene TRBJ2-2; 12 bases align to TRBD1. J gave up 4 bases and V 0 bases, and 4 bases lay outside the gene matches. Germline V gives CDR1 SGHTS, CDR2 YDEGEE. This CDR3 is 17 amino acids long. The CDR3 here is CASSLEGQGAGTGELFF. In nucleotides, the CDR3 is TGTGCCAGCAGCTTGGAGGGACAGGGGGCTGGCACCGGGGAGCTGTTTTTT. Combining the CDR3 with reference TRBV5-8 and TRBJ2-2 gives the whole variable domain EAGVTQSPTHLIKTRGQQATLRCSPISGHTSVYWYQQALGLGLQFLLWYDEGEERNRGNFPPRFSGRQFPNYSSELNVNALELEDSALYLCASSLEGQGAGTGELFFGEGSRLTVL.

The V call is TRBV19, the J call TRBJ1-4; D is unclear. Between the trimmed V and J ends, which lost 3 bases and 6 bases, there was a span of 11 bases. The CDR3 contains 14 residues. Germline CDR1 and CDR2: LNHDA and SQIVND (reference sequence). The CDR3 sequence is CASSIQVVDEKLFF. CDR3 nucleotide sequence: TGTGCCAGTAGTATTCAAGTAGTCGATGAAAAACTGTTTTTT. Supplemented by reference TRBV19 and TRBJ1-4, the full variable domain reads DGGITQSPKYLFRKEGQNVTLSCEQNLNHDAMYWYRQDPGQGLRLIYYSQIVNDFQKGDIAEGYSVSREKKESFPLTVTSAQKNPTAFYLCASSIQVVDEKLFFGSGTQLSVL.

The V and J genes are TRBV3-1 (or the pseudogene TRBV3-2) and TRBJ1-1, with D hard to call. Trimming cost V 4 bases and J 6 bases, with 15 bases left between them. This CDR3 is built from 14 residues. The germline V gene encodes CDR1 LGHDT and CDR2 YNNKEL (reference sequence). The CDR3, as DNA: TGTGCCAGCAGCCTGGGCAGACCCATCGCTGAAGCTTTCTTT. It yields the protein CASSLGRPIAEAFF.

The J gene is TRBJ2-3, the V gene TRBV2, with TRBD2 matching 9 bases. Trimming removed 3 bases from V and 0 bases from J; junction bases left unmatched: 4. The CDR3 runs to 16 residues. CDR1 is SNHLY, CDR2 FYNNEI, per germline. CDR3 protein: CASSELAGKSTDTQYF. For the CDR3, the DNA is TGTGCCAGCAGTGAGCTAGCGGGGAAAAGCACAGATACGCAGTATTTT.

This clone was detected only a few times. This chain connects TRBV28 to TRBJ1-2; D is unresolved. V lost 5 bases and J 2 bases, leaving 6 bases between the germline ends. Germline V CDR1 and CDR2: MDHEN, SYDVKM. CDR3 size: 12 residues. The CDR3 DNA reads TGTGCCAGCAGTGAACGGAACTATGGCTACACCTTC. Its translation is CASSERNYGYTF.

The chain combines TRBV12-3 or TRBV12-4 with TRBJ2-5, with a tentative D call TRBD2 (6 bases). The V end lost 4 bases, the J end lost 4 bases, and 10 bases lay between the germline ends. This CDR3 comprises 13 residues. CDR3 loop: CASSSPAGETQYF. CDR3 bases: TGTGCCAGCAGTTCCCCAGCGGGAGAGACCCAGTACTTC.

The chain recombines TRBV5-8 with TRBJ2-3; TRBD2 aligns across 14 bases. Germline CDR1 and CDR2: SGHTS and YDEGEE. V lost 4 bases to trimming and J lost 6 bases; unmatched junction nucleotides: 4. The length of the CDR3 is 15 residues. The CDR3 reads CASSAGTSGSDTQYF. The CDR3 nucleotides read TGTGCCAGCAGCGCCGGGACTAGCGGGAGCGATACGCAGTATTTT.

This chain joins TRBV4-2 and TRBJ2-2, with D possibly being TRBD2 (6 bases). This CDR3 spans 15 amino acids. V lost 1 base and J lost 3, with 9 bases in between. Germline V gene lookup returns CDR1 LGHNA and CDR2 YNFKEQ. CDR3 region: CASSQAGADTGELFF. The CDR3 DNA follows: TGTGCCAGCAGCCAAGCGGGAGCGGACACCGGGGAGCTGTTTTTT.

V usage is TRBV5-1 and J usage is TRBJ1-4; no clear D. The germline gives CDR1 SGHRS, CDR2 YFSETQ. This CDR3 region has 15 residues. Trimming took 1 base from V and 0 from J, leaving 7 bases between them. The CDR3 DNA reads TGCGCCAGCAGCTTGTCCCCTGCAACTAATGAAAAACTGTTTTTT. This encodes CASSLSPATNEKLFF.

This clone was observed a single time. This sequence joins TRBV11-3 and TRBJ2-1; 7 nucleotides match TRBD2. This CDR3 has 15 residues. Unmatched junction bases numbered 8, after V lost 2 bases and J lost 7 bases. Germline V gene sequence: CDR1 SGHNT, CDR2 YENEEA. The chain's CDR3 is CASSLKERDGNEQFF. Written as DNA, the CDR3 is TGTGCCAGCAGCTTAAAGGAGCGGGACGGTAATGAGCAGTTCTTC.